This entry lists 27 T cell receptor beta chains sequenced from one sample in a study of blood T cell repertoires in COVID-19. The table came from immunoSEQ multiplex PCR; TCRdb's copy has only in-frame clones and leaves some out. This table has 200,000 to 300,000 clones, 86% appearing once. Sequenced input: peripheral blood. Receptors were obtained from a man aged 30 to 39 with active or convalescent COVID-19.

This chain joins TRBV7-2 and TRBJ2-2; possible D gene TRBD1, 5 bases. The CDR3 consists of 16 residues. The germline V and J ends were trimmed by 6 bases and 0 bases, with 14 bases remaining between them. Germline loops: CDR1 SGHTA, CDR2 FQGNSA. The CDR3 is CASSGAARANTGELFF. CDR3 DNA sequence: TGTGCCAGCAGTGGGGCCGCCAGGGCGAACACCGGGGAGCTGTTTTTT.

This clone was seen a few times. The gene calls are TRBV4-2 and TRBJ1-6; TRBD1 is a possible D gene (6 bases). The CDR3 has 19 residues. Per the germline V gene, CDR1 is LGHNA and CDR2 is YNFKEQ. Trimming shortened V by 0 bases and J by 1 base, and 16 bases separated the two germline ends. Here the CDR3 reads CASSQEEVGRGSYNSPLHF. The CDR3 DNA follows: TGTGCCAGCAGCCAAGAGGAGGTCGGCAGGGGATCCTATAATTCACCCCTCCACTTT.

The gene calls are TRBV18 and TRBJ1-2; no reliable D call. CDR3 length: 14 amino acids. V lost 5 bases and J 5 bases, leaving 15 bases between the germline ends. Germline CDR1 is KGHSH and CDR2 is LQKENI. The CDR3 region is CASSSSEGQYGYTF. The CDR3 coding sequence is TGTGCCAGCTCATCCTCGGAGGGCCAATATGGCTACACCTTC.

To note about this clone: The sample holds other DNA sequences that translate to the same CDR3. The CDR3 region is CASSPQGHGYTF. The CDR3 nucleotides read TGTGCCAGTAGTCCGCAGGGTCATGGCTACACCTTC. This chain connects TRBV19 to TRBJ1-2, with D maybe TRBD1 (5 bases). There are 12 residues in the CDR3. V lost 5 bases and J 6 bases, leaving 10 bases between the germline ends. CDR1 LNHDA and CDR2 SQIVND come from the germline V gene (reference sequence).

The rearrangement joins TRBV7-8 to TRBJ2-7; 7 bases agree with TRBD1. From germline, CDR1 is SGHVS and CDR2 FQNEAQ. With 2 bases clipped from V and 8 bases from J, the junction kept 6 bases outside the gene matches. CDR3 length: 13 amino acids. CDR3 in amino acids: CASSLNEQGKQYF. DNA for the CDR3: TGTGCCAGCAGCTTAAATGAACAGGGGAAGCAGTACTTC.

This chain links TRBV9 with TRBJ1-1; maybe TRBD1 (6 bases). Trimming cost V 3 bases and J 6 bases, with 15 bases left between them. The CDR3 is 14 amino acids. Germline lookup yields CDR1 SGDLS and CDR2 YYNGEE. The CDR3 DNA follows: TGTGCCAGCAGCGATTTGGGGGCTGGCTCTGAAGCTTTCTTT. Translating it yields CASSDLGAGSEAFF.

The genes are TRBV10-1 and TRBJ2-1; the match to TRBD1 covers 8 bases. Per the germline V gene, CDR1 is WNHNN and CDR2 is SYGVQD (reference sequence). CDR3 length: 17 amino acids. V dropped 1 base and J dropped 8; count of bases not matched to a gene: 13. The CDR3: CASSEFAGQGAFDEQFF. DNA of the CDR3: TGCGCCAGCAGTGAGTTCGCGGGGCAGGGGGCGTTCGATGAGCAGTTCTTC.

This sequence joins TRBV20-1 and TRBJ1-2; D unresolved. Germline CDR1 DFQATT, CDR2 SNEGSKA (reference sequence). V lost 3 bases, J lost 0 bases, and 17 bases lay in between. The CDR3 contains 16 residues. The CDR3 nucleotides are TGCAGTGCTAGTATAGCTGAGGGCCCCGCTAACTATGGCTACACCTTC. Translating it yields CSASIAEGPANYGYTF.

The V call is TRBV4-1, the J call TRBJ2-7; TRBD2 matches 14 bases. Germline CDR1 reads MGHRA; CDR2 reads YSYEKL. The CDR3 has 18 amino acids. J gave up 0 bases and V 4 bases, and 8 bases lay outside the gene matches. CDR3 nucleotides: TGCGCCAGCAGCCCCCTCGGACTAGCGGGGGGAAACTCCTACGAGCAGTACTTC. Protein sequence: CASSPLGLAGGNSYEQYF.

The chain employs TRBV30 and TRBJ1-3; D is uncertain. The CDR3 has 13 amino acids. Trimming took 2 bases from V and 2 from J, leaving 7 bases between them. Germline V gene lookup returns CDR1 GTSNPN and CDR2 SVGIG (reference sequence). CDR3 region: CAWSRGPGNTIYF. CDR3 nucleotides: TGTGCCTGGAGTCGGGGTCCTGGAAACACCATATATTTT.

This sequence joins TRBV9 and TRBJ1-2, with 7 positions matching TRBD1. CDR3 size: 14 residues. The V gene's germline CDR1 is SGDLS and CDR2 YYNGEE. After removal of 4 bases from V and 8 bases from J, the junction contained 11 bases not matched to a gene. CDR3 protein: CASSLRGIGGGYTF. DNA for the CDR3: TGTGCCAGCAGCCTCCGCGGTATAGGGGGCGGCTACACCTTC.

The J gene is TRBJ1-1, the V gene TRBV5-5; no definite D call. CDR3 length: 14 residues. Germline CDR1 reads SGHKS; CDR2 reads YYEKEE (reference sequence). Trimming took 2 bases from V and 0 from J, leaving 8 bases between them. DNA of the CDR3: TGTGCCAGCAGCTTCGACACCTTGAACACTGAAGCTTTCTTT. Amino acid sequence: CASSFDTLNTEAFF. Full variable domain (remainder filled in from reference TRBV5-5 and TRBJ1-1): DAGVTQSPTHLIKTRGQQVTLRCSPISGHKSVSWYQQVLGQGPQFIFQYYEKEERGRGNFPDRFSARQFPNYSSELNVNALLLGDSALYLCASSFDTLNTEAFFGQGTRLTVV.

The chain carries TRBV5-5 and TRBJ1-3; TRBD1 is a possible D gene (5 bases). CDR3 size: 17 residues. The V gene lost 1 base and the J gene lost 0 bases, with 14 bases spanning the gap. Germline CDR1 is SGHKS and CDR2 is YYEKEE (reference sequence). DNA of the CDR3: TGTGCCAGCAGCTTGAGAACCGGGGGAAGCTCTGGAAACACCATATATTTT. This gives the protein CASSLRTGGSSGNTIYF. Supplemented by reference TRBV5-5 and TRBJ1-3, the full variable domain reads DAGVTQSPTHLIKTRGQQVTLRCSPISGHKSVSWYQQVLGQGPQFIFQYYEKEERGRGNFPDRFSARQFPNYSSELNVNALLLGDSALYLCASSLRTGGSSGNTIYFGEGSWLTVV.

The gene calls are TRBV18 and TRBJ2-7, with 7 nucleotides matching TRBD2. Unmatched junction bases numbered 7, after V lost 1 base and J lost 4 bases. The CDR3 loop spans 15 amino acids. Germline assignment: CDR1 KGHSH and CDR2 LQKENI. The DNA for the CDR3 is TGTGCCAGCTCACCACTATCGGGACTAAGTTACGAGCAGTACTTC. Translated, it gives CASSPLSGLSYEQYF.

The chain carries TRBV19 and TRBJ1-1; D is ambiguous. V was trimmed by 7 bases and J by 10 bases, leaving 10 bases between them. The CDR3 runs to 10 residues. Germline V gives CDR1 LNHDA, CDR2 SQIVND (reference sequence). CDR3 DNA: TGTGCCAGTAAGGGCGGAGGAGCTTTCTTT. Translation gives CASKGGGAFF.

The genes are TRBV6-5 and TRBJ2-7; possible D gene TRBD1, 6 bases. This CDR3 comprises 15 residues. Germline lookup yields CDR1 MNHEY and CDR2 SVGAGI. Trimming removed 6 bases from V and 0 bases from J, with 15 bases in between. CDR3 loop: CASRPGQGFSYEQYF. In nucleotides, the CDR3 is TGTGCCAGCAGGCCAGGGCAGGGGTTCTCCTACGAGCAGTACTTC.

The V gene is TRBV5-1, the J gene TRBJ2-3; TRBD2 matches at 9 bases. V was clipped by 0 bases and J by 5 bases; unmatched bases: 7. Per germline, CDR1 SGHRS and CDR2 YFSETQ. The CDR3 contains 16 residues. CDR3 sequence: CASSLAGGGAIDTQYF. DNA for the CDR3: TGCGCCAGCAGCTTGGCGGGCGGGGGGGCCATAGATACGCAGTATTTT.

V usage is TRBV6-5 and J usage is TRBJ1-2, with D tentatively TRBD1 (6 bases). CDR1 and CDR2 (germline): MNHEY, SVGAGI. V dropped 4 bases and J dropped 4 bases, with 10 bases sitting between them. CDR3 length: 13 residues. CDR3 amino acids: CASSWGHIYGYTF. The CDR3 DNA reads as TGTGCCAGCAGTTGGGGACACATCTATGGCTACACCTTC.

This clone was seen a few times. The chain has TRBV7-2 and TRBJ2-3; TRBD2 might be the D (6 bases). The CDR3 has 14 residues. Trimming took off 2 bases at V and 2 bases at J, with 8 bases between the two ends. CDR1 is SGHTA and CDR2 is FQGNSA in the germline V gene. CDR3 bases: TGTGCCAGCAGCTTATGGGGGGACACAGATACGCAGTATTTT. It yields the protein CASSLWGDTDTQYF.

The chain employs TRBV19 and TRBJ1-2; 8 bases agree with TRBD1. With V trimmed by 6 bases and J by 8 bases, 5 bases remained unmatched. The germline V gene has CDR1 LNHDA and CDR2 SQIVND (reference sequence). The CDR3 loop spans 12 amino acids. In DNA form, the CDR3 reads TGTGCCAGTAGACCGACAGGGGTAGGCTACACCTTC. Its protein is CASRPTGVGYTF.

As DNA, the CDR3 is TGTGCCAGCAGCCGTGACAGGGGCACTGGAAACACCATATATTTT. Protein product: CASSRDRGTGNTIYF. The chain is built from TRBV5-6 and TRBJ1-3, with TRBD1 matching 8 bases. CDR3 size: 15 residues. Losses at the gene ends were 4 bases for V and 2 bases for J; bases not matched to a gene: 5. Germline CDR1 reads SGHDT; CDR2 reads YYEEEE. Full variable domain (rest looked up from reference TRBV5-6 and TRBJ1-3): DAGVTQSPTHLIKTRGQQVTLRCSPKSGHDTVSWYQQALGQGPQFIFQYYEEEERQRGNFPDRFSGHQFPNYSSELNVNALLLGDSALYLCASSRDRGTGNTIYFGEGSWLTVV.

The chain carries TRBV3-1 (or the pseudogene TRBV3-2) and TRBJ2-1; 7 nucleotides match TRBD1. Germline values: CDR1 LGHDT, CDR2 YNNKEL (reference sequence). V shed 5 bases and J 8 bases; nucleotides not matched to a gene: 6. The CDR3 is 13 amino acids. The CDR3 bases are TGTGCCAGCAGCGTCGACAGGGAACATGAGCAGTTCTTC. Encoded protein: CASSVDREHEQFF.

The chain recombines TRBV2 with TRBJ2-7; tentatively, D is TRBD2 (5 bases). Between the trimmed V and J ends, which lost 7 bases and 3 bases, there was a span of 10 bases. CDR1 and CDR2 (germline): SNHLY, FYNNEI. This CDR3 contains 12 residues. In DNA form, the CDR3 reads TGTGCCAGCACCGGACTCCTCTACGAGCAGTACTTC. Protein product: CASTGLLYEQYF.

The V and J genes are TRBV7-9 and TRBJ2-2; the D gene is possibly TRBD2 (5 bases). The CDR3 totals 15 residues. Germline V gives CDR1 SEHNR, CDR2 FQNEAQ (reference sequence). V lost 7 bases, J lost 2 bases, and 14 bases lay in between. The CDR3 nucleotides read TGTGCCAGCACCCCGGCGGGCTTTAACACCGGGGAGCTGTTTTTT. It codes for CASTPAGFNTGELFF.

This chain links TRBV6-5 with TRBJ2-2; TRBD1 aligns across 9 bases. Trimming at V came to 7 bases and at J to 1 base, leaving 4 bases not matched to a gene. Germline V gene sequence: CDR1 MNHEY, CDR2 SVGAGI. This CDR3 has 15 residues. The CDR3 DNA reads TGTGCCAGCACCCCGGGACAGGGGAACACCGGGGAGCTGTTTTTT. It translates to CASTPGQGNTGELFF.

J is TRBJ1-6 and V is TRBV4-1; D gene ambiguous. V was pared by 1 base and J by 9 bases, with 7 bases between. The germline V gene has CDR1 MGHRA and CDR2 YSYEKL. This CDR3 is 13 amino acids long. CDR3 sequence: CASSQGPVSPLHF. The CDR3 nucleotides are TGCGCCAGCAGCCAAGGCCCGGTTTCACCCCTCCACTTT.

The V and J genes are TRBV10-1 and TRBJ1-1; D not resolved. Germline CDR1 and CDR2: WNHNN and SYGVQD (reference sequence). The CDR3 has 18 amino acids. With 0 bases removed from V and 5 bases from J, the gap between germline ends came to 22 bases. The CDR3 nucleotides read TGCGCCAGCAGTGAGTCGAAGGAACACACAGCTGCTCGAACTGAAGCTTTCTTT. Protein sequence: CASSESKEHTAARTEAFF.